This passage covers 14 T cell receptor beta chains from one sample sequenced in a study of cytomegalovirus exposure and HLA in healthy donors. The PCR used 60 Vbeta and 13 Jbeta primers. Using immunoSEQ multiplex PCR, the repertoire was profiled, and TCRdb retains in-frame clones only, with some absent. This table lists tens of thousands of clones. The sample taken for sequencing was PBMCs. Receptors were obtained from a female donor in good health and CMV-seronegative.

The CDR3 here is CAWRGTADSAYF. CDR3 DNA: TGTGCCTGGAGAGGGACCGCGGACAGCGCGTACTTC. The genes are TRBV30 and TRBJ2-7, with D possibly matching TRBD1 (6 bases). V was cut by 3 bases and J by 12 bases, with 18 bases left in between. This CDR3 has 12 amino acids. Germline V CDR1 and CDR2: GTSNPN, SVGIG (reference sequence).

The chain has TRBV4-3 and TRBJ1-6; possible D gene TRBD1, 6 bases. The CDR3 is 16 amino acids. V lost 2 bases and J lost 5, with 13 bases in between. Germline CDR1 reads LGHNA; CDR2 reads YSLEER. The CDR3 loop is CASSQSTGRHNSPLHF. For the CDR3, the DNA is TGCGCCAGCAGCCAATCGACAGGTCGTCATAATTCACCCCTCCACTTT.

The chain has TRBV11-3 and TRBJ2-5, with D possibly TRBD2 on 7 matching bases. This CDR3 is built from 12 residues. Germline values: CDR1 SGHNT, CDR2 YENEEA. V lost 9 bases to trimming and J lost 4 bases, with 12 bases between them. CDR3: CASSRGAETQYF. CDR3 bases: TGTGCCAGTTCACGGGGGGCAGAGACCCAGTACTTC.

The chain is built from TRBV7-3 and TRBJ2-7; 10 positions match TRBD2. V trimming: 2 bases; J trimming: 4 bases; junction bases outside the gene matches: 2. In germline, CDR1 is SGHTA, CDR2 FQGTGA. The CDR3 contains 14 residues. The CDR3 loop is CASSLASGSYEQYF. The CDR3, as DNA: TGTGCCAGCAGCTTAGCTAGCGGGAGTTACGAGCAGTACTTC.

CDR3 amino acids: CASSYGQGNTIYF. For the CDR3, the DNA is TGTGCCAGCAGTTATGGACAGGGAAACACCATATATTTT. The chain is built from TRBV6-5 and TRBJ1-3, with D perhaps matching TRBD1 (6 bases). In germline, CDR1 is MNHEY, CDR2 SVGAGI. V was pared by 3 bases and J by 4 bases, with 7 bases between. There are 13 residues in the CDR3.

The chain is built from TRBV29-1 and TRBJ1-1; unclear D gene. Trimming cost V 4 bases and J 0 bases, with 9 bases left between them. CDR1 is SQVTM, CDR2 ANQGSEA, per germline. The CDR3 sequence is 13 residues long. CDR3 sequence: CSVAAGLNTEAFF. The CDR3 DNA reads TGCAGCGTTGCGGCAGGTTTGAACACTGAAGCTTTCTTT.

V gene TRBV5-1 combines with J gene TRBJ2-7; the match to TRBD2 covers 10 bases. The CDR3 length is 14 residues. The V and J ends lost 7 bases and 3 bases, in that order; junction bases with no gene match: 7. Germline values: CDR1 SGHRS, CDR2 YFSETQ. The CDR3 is CASRASGSYYEQYF. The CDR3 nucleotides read TGCGCCAGCCGCGCTAGCGGGAGCTACTACGAGCAGTACTTC. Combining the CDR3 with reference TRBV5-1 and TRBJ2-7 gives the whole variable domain KAGVTQTPRYLIKTRGQQVTLSCSPISGHRSVSWYQQTPGQGLQFLFEYFSETQRNKGNFPGRFSGRQFSNSRSEMNVSTLELGDSALYLCASRASGSYYEQYFGPGTRLTVT.

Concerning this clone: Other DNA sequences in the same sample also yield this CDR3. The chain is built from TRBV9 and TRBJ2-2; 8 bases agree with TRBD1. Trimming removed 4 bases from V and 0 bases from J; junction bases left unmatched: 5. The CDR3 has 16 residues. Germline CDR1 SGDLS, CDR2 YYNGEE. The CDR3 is CASSTRQGPNTGELFF. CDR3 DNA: TGTGCCAGCAGCACCCGACAGGGGCCGAACACCGGGGAGCTGTTTTTT.

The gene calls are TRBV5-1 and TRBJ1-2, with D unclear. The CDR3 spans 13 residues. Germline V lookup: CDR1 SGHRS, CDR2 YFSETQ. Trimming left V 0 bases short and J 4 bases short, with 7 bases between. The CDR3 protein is CASSLGLSYGYTF. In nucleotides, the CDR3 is TGCGCCAGCAGCTTGGGACTAAGCTATGGCTACACCTTC.

DNA of the CDR3: TGTGCCAGCAGTCTTGTAGGACTAGCGCCCGGCGAGCAGTACTTC. It translates to CASSLVGLAPGEQYF. The chain carries TRBV6-6 and TRBJ2-7, with 9 bases aligning to TRBD2. Trimming at V came to 5 bases and at J to 6 bases, leaving 11 bases not matched to a gene. Germline CDR1 reads MNHNY; CDR2 reads SVGAGI (reference sequence). The CDR3 is 15 amino acids.

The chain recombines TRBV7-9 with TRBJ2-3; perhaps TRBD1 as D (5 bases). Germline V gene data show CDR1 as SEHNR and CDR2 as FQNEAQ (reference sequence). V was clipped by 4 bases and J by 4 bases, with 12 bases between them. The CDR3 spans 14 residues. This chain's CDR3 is CASSSRQSPDTQYF. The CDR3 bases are TGTGCCAGCAGCTCCCGACAGAGTCCAGATACGCAGTATTTT.

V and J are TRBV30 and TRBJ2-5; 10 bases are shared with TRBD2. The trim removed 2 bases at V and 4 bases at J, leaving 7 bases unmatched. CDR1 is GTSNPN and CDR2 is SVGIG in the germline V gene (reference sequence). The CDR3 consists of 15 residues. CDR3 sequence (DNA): TGTGCCTGGAGTCCCGGGACTAGCGTAGTAGAGACCCAGTACTTC. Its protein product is CAWSPGTSVVETQYF.

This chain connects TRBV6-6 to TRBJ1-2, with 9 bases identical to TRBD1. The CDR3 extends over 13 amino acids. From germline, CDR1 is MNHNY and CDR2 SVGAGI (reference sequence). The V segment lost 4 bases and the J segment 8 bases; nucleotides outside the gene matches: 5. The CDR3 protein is CASSSTGGAGYTF. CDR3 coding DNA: TGTGCCAGCAGTTCAACAGGGGGCGCAGGCTACACCTTC.

The CDR3 sequence: CASRKLETQYF. In nucleotides, the CDR3 is TGTGCCAGCAGAAAACTAGAGACCCAGTACTTC. V usage is TRBV2 and J usage is TRBJ2-5; the D is unclear. Germline V gene sequence: CDR1 SNHLY, CDR2 FYNNEI. The CDR3 runs 11 residues. V was pared by 6 bases and J by 4 bases, with 6 bases between.